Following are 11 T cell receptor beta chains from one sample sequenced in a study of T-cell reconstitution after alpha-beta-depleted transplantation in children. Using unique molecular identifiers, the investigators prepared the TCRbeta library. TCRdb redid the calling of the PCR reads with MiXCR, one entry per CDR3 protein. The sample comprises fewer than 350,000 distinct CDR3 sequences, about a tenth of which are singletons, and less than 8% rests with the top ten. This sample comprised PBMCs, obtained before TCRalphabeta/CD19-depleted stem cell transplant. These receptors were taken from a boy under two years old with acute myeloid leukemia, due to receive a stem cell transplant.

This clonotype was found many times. CDR3 nucleotides: TGTGCCAGCAGCGCCACGGGACAGGGGGACGAGACCCAGTACTTC. It yields the protein CASSATGQGDETQYF. This chain links TRBV2 with TRBJ2-5, with TRBD1 matching over 11 bases. Germline CDR1 and CDR2: SNHLY and FYNNEI. The CDR3 consists of 15 residues. Trimming removed 6 bases from V and 5 bases from J; junction bases left unmatched: 8.

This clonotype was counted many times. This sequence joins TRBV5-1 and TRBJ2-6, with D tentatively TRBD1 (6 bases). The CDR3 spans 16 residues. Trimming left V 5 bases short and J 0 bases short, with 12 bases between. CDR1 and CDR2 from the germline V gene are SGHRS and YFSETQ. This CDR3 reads CASSWTAYSGANVLTF. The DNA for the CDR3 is TGCGCCAGCAGTTGGACAGCCTACTCTGGGGCCAACGTCCTGACTTTC. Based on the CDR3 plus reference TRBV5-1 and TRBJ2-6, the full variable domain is KAGVTQTPRYLIKTRGQQVTLSCSPISGHRSVSWYQQTPGQGLQFLFEYFSETQRNKGNFPGRFSGRQFSNSRSEMNVSTLELGDSALYLCASSWTAYSGANVLTFGAGSRLTVL.

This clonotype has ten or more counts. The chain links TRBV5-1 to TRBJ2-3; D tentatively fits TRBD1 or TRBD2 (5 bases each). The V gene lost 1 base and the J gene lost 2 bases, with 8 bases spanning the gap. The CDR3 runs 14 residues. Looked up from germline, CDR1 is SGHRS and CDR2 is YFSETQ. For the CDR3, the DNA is TGCGCCAGCAGCTTGCGGGGCAACACAGATACGCAGTATTTT. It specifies CASSLRGNTDTQYF.

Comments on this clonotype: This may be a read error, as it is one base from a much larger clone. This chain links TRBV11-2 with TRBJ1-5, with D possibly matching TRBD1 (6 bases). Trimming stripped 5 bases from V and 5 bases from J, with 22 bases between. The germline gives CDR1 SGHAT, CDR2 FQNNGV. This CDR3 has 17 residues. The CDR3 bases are TGTGCCAGCAGCATTAGAGGGGGGGCACAGGTGGATCAGCCCCAGCATTTT. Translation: CASSIRGGAQVDQPQHF. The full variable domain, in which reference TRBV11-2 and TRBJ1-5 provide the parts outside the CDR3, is EAGVAQSPRYKIIEKRQSVAFWCNPISGHATLYWYQQILGQGPKLLIQFQNNGVVDDSQLPKDRFSAERLKGVDSTLKIQPAKLEDSAVYLCASSIRGGAQVDQPQHFGDGTRLSIL.

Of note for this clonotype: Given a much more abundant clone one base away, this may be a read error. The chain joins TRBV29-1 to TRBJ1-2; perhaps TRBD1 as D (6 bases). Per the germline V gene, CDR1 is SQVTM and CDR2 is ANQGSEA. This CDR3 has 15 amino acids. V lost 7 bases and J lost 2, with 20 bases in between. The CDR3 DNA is TGCAGCGCTGGGACACTCTACACACCGAACTATGGCTACACCTTC. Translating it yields CSAGTLYTPNYGYTF.

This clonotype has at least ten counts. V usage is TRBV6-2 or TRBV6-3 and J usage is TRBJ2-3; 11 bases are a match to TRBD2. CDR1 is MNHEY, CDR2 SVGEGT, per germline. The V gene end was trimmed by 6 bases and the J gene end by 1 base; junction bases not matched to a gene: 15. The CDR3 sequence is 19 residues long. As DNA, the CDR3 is TGTGCCAGCAGAAAACAGGGGGCAACTAGCGGGAGCGGCACAGATACGCAGTATTTT. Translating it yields CASRKQGATSGSGTDTQYF.

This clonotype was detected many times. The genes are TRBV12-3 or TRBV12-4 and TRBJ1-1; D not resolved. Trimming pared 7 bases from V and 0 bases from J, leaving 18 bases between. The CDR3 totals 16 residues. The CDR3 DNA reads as TGTGCCAGCACCCCTCAAAGGACCGTCTTGAACACTGAAGCTTTCTTT. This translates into CASTPQRTVLNTEAFF.

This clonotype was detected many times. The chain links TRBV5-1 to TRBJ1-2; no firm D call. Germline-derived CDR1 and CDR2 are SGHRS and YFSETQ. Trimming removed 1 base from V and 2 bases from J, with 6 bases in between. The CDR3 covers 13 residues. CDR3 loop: CASSLIGNYGYTF. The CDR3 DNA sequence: TGCGCCAGCAGCTTGATAGGGAACTATGGCTACACCTTC. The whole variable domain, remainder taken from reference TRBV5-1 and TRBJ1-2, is KAGVTQTPRYLIKTRGQQVTLSCSPISGHRSVSWYQQTPGQGLQFLFEYFSETQRNKGNFPGRFSGRQFSNSRSEMNVSTLELGDSALYLCASSLIGNYGYTFGSGTRLTVV.

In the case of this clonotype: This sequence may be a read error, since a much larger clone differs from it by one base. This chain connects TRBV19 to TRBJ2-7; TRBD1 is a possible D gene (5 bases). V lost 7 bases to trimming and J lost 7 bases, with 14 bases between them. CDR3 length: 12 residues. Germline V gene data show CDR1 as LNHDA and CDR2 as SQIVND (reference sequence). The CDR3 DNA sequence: TGTGCCAGTACCTCATGGGGCCGTGAGCAGTACTTC. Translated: CASTSWGREQYF.

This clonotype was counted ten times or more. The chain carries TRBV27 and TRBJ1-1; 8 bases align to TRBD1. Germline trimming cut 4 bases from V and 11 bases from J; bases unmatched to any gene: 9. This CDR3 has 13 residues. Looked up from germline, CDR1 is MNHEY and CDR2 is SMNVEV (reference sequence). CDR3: CASSSTGQGWAFF. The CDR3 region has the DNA TGTGCCAGCAGTTCAACTGGACAGGGTTGGGCTTTCTTT.

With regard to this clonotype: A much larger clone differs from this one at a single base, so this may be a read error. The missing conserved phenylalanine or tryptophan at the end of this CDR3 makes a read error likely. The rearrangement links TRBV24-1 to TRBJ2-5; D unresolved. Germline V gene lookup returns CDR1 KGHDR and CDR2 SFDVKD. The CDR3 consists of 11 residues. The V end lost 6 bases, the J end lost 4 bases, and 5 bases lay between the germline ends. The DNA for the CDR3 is TGTGCCACCAGTCTGGGAGAGACCCAGTACTCC. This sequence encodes CATSLGETQYS.